The 26 T cell receptor beta chains in this list originate from one sample, sequenced in a study of response to subunit inactivated influenza vaccine. MiXCR was run by TCRdb on the RT-PCR reads, yielding one entry per CDR3 protein. Of 750,000 to 850,000 distinct CDR3 sequences in the sample, about 18% are singletons; the top ten hold approximately 10%. Specimen: PBMCs from blood, collected 4 to 6 days after vaccination. These receptors were taken from a man in his forties or fifties who received an inactivated influenza vaccine.

This rearrangement joins TRBV6-1 to TRBJ2-1, with 13 bases lining up with TRBD2. The V segment lost 6 bases and the J segment 3 bases; nucleotides outside the gene matches: 5. Germline V gene sequence: CDR1 MNHNS, CDR2 SASEGT. This CDR3 has 16 amino acids. CDR3 protein: CASRPRTSGSYNEQFF. The CDR3 DNA sequence: TGTGCCAGCAGACCCCGGACTAGCGGGAGCTACAATGAGCAGTTCTTC.

This clonotype has just a few counts. J is TRBJ2-1 and V is TRBV7-9; D gene uncertain. Germline assignment: CDR1 SEHNR and CDR2 FQNEAQ (reference sequence). CDR3 size: 15 residues. The V end was cut by 5 bases, the J end by 7 bases, with 18 bases between. CDR3 residues: CASSQDGTASNEQFF. The CDR3 nucleotides are TGTGCCAGCAGCCAGGACGGCACAGCGAGTAATGAGCAGTTCTTC.

V gene TRBV4-1 combines with J gene TRBJ1-1, with D possibly matching TRBD1 (5 bases). CDR3 size: 13 residues. CDR1 and CDR2 (germline): MGHRA, YSYEKL. V was shortened by 5 bases and J by 8 bases, with 15 bases between the two germline ends. The CDR3 loop is CASSERRTTEAFF. As DNA, the CDR3 is TGCGCCAGCAGCGAACGCCGGACAACCGAAGCTTTCTTT.

This clonotype appeared a few times. The chain employs TRBV29-1 and TRBJ2-3; no reliable D call. V lost 2 bases to trimming and J lost 0 bases, with 9 bases between them. The CDR3 has 14 amino acids. Germline CDR1 SQVTM, CDR2 ANQGSEA. The CDR3 spells CSVELGISTDTQYF. The CDR3 DNA sequence: TGCAGCGTTGAATTGGGGATTAGCACAGATACGCAGTATTTT.

This sequence joins TRBV6-1 and TRBJ2-7; D gene unclear. The CDR3 is 13 residues long. The V and J ends lost 6 bases and 0 bases respectively, with 9 bases between them. Per germline, CDR1 MNHNS and CDR2 SASEGT. CDR3 amino acids: CASRMTSSYEQYF. The CDR3 nucleotides read TGTGCCAGCAGGATGACCAGCTCCTACGAGCAGTACTTC.

This clonotype was seen a handful of times. CDR3 residues: CASRTGANNYGYTF. CDR3 DNA sequence: TGTGCCAGCAGGACAGGGGCCAATAACTATGGCTACACCTTC. V usage is TRBV7-9 and J usage is TRBJ1-2, with 8 bases matching TRBD1. V shed 6 bases and J 1 base; nucleotides not matched to a gene: 4. The CDR3 sequence is 14 residues long. Germline V lookup: CDR1 SEHNR, CDR2 FQNEAQ (reference sequence). The whole variable domain, remainder taken from reference TRBV7-9 and TRBJ1-2, is DTGVSQNPRHKITKRGQNVTFRCDPISEHNRLYWYRQTLGQGPEFLTYFQNEAQLEKSRLLSDRFSAERPKGSFSTLEIQRTEQGDSAMYLCASRTGANNYGYTFGSGTRLTVV.

The genes are TRBV12-3 or TRBV12-4 and TRBJ2-6; D may be TRBD1 (6 bases). V shed 6 bases and J shed 2 bases, with 11 bases lying between them. This CDR3 is 15 amino acids long. The CDR3 reads CASSYRVTGANVLTF. The CDR3 nucleotides read TGTGCCAGCAGCTACAGGGTTACTGGGGCCAACGTCCTGACTTTC.

This clonotype was observed a handful of times. This chain connects TRBV7-9 to TRBJ2-7; D not certain. CDR1 is SEHNR and CDR2 is FQNEAQ in the germline V gene (reference sequence). CDR3 length: 12 residues. V lost 7 bases and J lost 0, with 7 bases in between. CDR3 protein: CASTGNSYEQYF. The CDR3, as DNA: TGTGCCAGCACCGGAAACTCCTACGAGCAGTACTTC.

There are a few counts of this clonotype. The gene calls are TRBV12-3 or TRBV12-4 and TRBJ1-2, with a tentative D call TRBD1 (5 bases). V was cut by 6 bases and J by 2 bases, with 19 bases left in between. CDR3 size: 16 residues. The chain's CDR3 is CASSSNFPGFNYGYTF. CDR3 sequence (DNA): TGTGCCAGCAGCTCCAACTTTCCAGGGTTCAACTATGGCTACACCTTC.

This clonotype was detected many times. This rearrangement joins TRBV29-1 to TRBJ2-1; 14 bases match TRBD2. Germline values: CDR1 SQVTM, CDR2 ANQGSEA. V shed 1 base, J shed 8 bases, and the junction held 7 bases outside the gene matches. The CDR3 length is 16 residues. CDR3 loop: CSVEGRLAGGRYEQFF. The CDR3 DNA follows: TGCAGCGTTGAAGGCCGACTAGCGGGAGGGCGTTATGAGCAGTTCTTC.

The V call is TRBV15, the J call TRBJ2-3; D not resolved. The CDR3 runs 14 residues. V was cut by 1 base and J by 4 bases, with 9 bases left in between. Germline CDR1 reads LNHNV; CDR2 reads YYDKDF (reference sequence). The CDR3 loop is CATSRVTDPDTQYF. The CDR3 nucleotides read TGTGCCACCAGCAGAGTTACAGACCCAGATACGCAGTATTTT.

In nucleotides, the CDR3 is TGTGCCAGCAATTCGCCGGGGGGTCCCTACGAGCAGTACTTC. Translating gives CASNSPGGPYEQYF. The V and J genes are TRBV6-2 or TRBV6-3 and TRBJ2-7; the match to TRBD2 covers 7 bases. This CDR3 spans 14 amino acids. V dropped 7 bases and J dropped 2; count of bases not matched to a gene: 8. Looked up from germline, CDR1 is MNHEY and CDR2 is SVGEGT.

V gene TRBV11-2 combines with J gene TRBJ2-1; either TRBD1 or TRBD2 may supply D (6 bases each). The CDR3 loop spans 15 amino acids. The V gene's germline CDR1 is SGHAT and CDR2 FQNNGV. The V gene lost 8 bases and the J gene lost 8 bases, with 22 bases spanning the gap. Here the CDR3 reads CASGIDRYPGDEQFF. CDR3 coding DNA: TGTGCCAGCGGCATAGACAGGTACCCGGGAGATGAGCAGTTCTTC.

This clonotype has only a few counts. The chain uses TRBV5-1 and TRBJ2-7, with 9 bases aligning to TRBD1. This CDR3 has 15 residues. V lost 5 bases to trimming and J lost 6 bases; unmatched junction nucleotides: 12. Germline V CDR1 and CDR2: SGHRS, YFSETQ. The CDR3 DNA follows: TGCGCCAGCAGTCCTAGACCGGGACAGGGCTCCGAGCAGTACTTC. Its protein product is CASSPRPGQGSEQYF.

CDR3 in amino acids: CSARDFRRLFQEETQYF. CDR3 in DNA: TGCAGTGCTAGAGATTTTCGGCGTTTGTTCCAGGAAGAGACCCAGTACTTC. The genes are TRBV20-1 and TRBJ2-5; no definite D call. Trimming stripped 0 bases from V and 3 bases from J, with 20 bases between. This CDR3 has 17 amino acids. Germline CDR1 DFQATT, CDR2 SNEGSKA (reference sequence).

A few counts support this clonotype. The chain recombines TRBV6-5 with TRBJ2-1; D tentatively reads TRBD1 or TRBD2 (5 bases each). This CDR3 comprises 16 residues. Germline loops: CDR1 MNHEY, CDR2 SVGAGI. V was cut by 2 bases and J by 6 bases, with 17 bases left in between. CDR3 amino acids: CASSYRLVRGVNEQFF. CDR3 nucleotide sequence: TGTGCCAGCAGTTACCGTTTAGTTAGAGGGGTCAATGAGCAGTTCTTC.

This clonotype was observed a handful of times. V usage is TRBV5-1 and J usage is TRBJ2-2; D is ambiguous. Germline V gene sequence: CDR1 SGHRS, CDR2 YFSETQ. The V end lost 1 base, the J end lost 7 bases, and 14 bases lay between the germline ends. The CDR3 runs to 15 residues. CDR3 sequence: CASSLSLEMNGELFF. The CDR3, as DNA: TGCGCCAGCAGCTTGTCCCTGGAAATGAACGGGGAGCTGTTTTTT. The complete variable domain, with remaining parts taken from reference TRBV5-1 and TRBJ2-2, reads KAGVTQTPRYLIKTRGQQVTLSCSPISGHRSVSWYQQTPGQGLQFLFEYFSETQRNKGNFPGRFSGRQFSNSRSEMNVSTLELGDSALYLCASSLSLEMNGELFFGEGSRLTVL.

This clonotype was found many times. This chain joins TRBV4-1 and TRBJ1-2; D ambiguous. The CDR3 runs 14 residues. Looked up from germline, CDR1 is MGHRA and CDR2 is YSYEKL. V lost 0 bases to trimming and J lost 8 bases, with 13 bases between them. CDR3 nucleotide sequence: TGCGCCAGCAGCCAAGATTGGGGAAAAGGGGGCTACACCTTC. As protein: CASSQDWGKGGYTF.

This sequence joins TRBV28 and TRBJ2-5, with a weak D call TRBD1 (5 bases). The V and J ends lost 4 bases and 5 bases respectively, with 17 bases between them. CDR1 is MDHEN, CDR2 SYDVKM, per germline. This CDR3 is built from 15 residues. CDR3 sequence: CASSSAGNQGETQYF. DNA of the CDR3: TGTGCCAGCAGTTCGGCAGGGAACCAGGGTGAGACCCAGTACTTC.

At least ten counts were recorded for this clonotype. V gene TRBV20-1 combines with J gene TRBJ2-7; 10 nucleotides agree with TRBD2. V shed 1 base and J 4 bases; nucleotides not matched to a gene: 1. The CDR3 consists of 13 residues. CDR1 DFQATT and CDR2 SNEGSKA come from the germline V gene (reference sequence). The CDR3 nucleotides read TGCAGTGCTAGAGCTAGCGGGAGTTACGAGCAGTACTTC. This translates into CSARASGSYEQYF.

The chain uses TRBV11-2 and TRBJ2-1; 10 bases map to TRBD1. Trimming at V came to 4 bases and at J to 0 bases, leaving 3 bases not matched to a gene. In germline, CDR1 is SGHAT, CDR2 FQNNGV. The CDR3 contains 16 residues. CDR3 nucleotides: TGTGCCAGCAGCTCCTGGGACAGGGGCTCCTACAATGAGCAGTTCTTC. It specifies CASSSWDRGSYNEQFF.

Only a few counts were recorded for this clonotype. The chain recombines TRBV5-6 with TRBJ1-6; the D gene is possibly TRBD1 (5 bases). The CDR3 runs to 15 residues. Trimming took off 0 bases at V and 7 bases at J, with 11 bases between the two ends. Per germline, CDR1 SGHDT and CDR2 YYEEEE. CDR3 nucleotide sequence: TGTGCCAGCAGCTTGGATCCAGGGTTGAATTCACCCCTCCACTTT. It encodes CASSLDPGLNSPLHF.

This clonotype was seen a few times. This chain links TRBV12-3 or TRBV12-4 with TRBJ2-3; TRBD2 agrees at 12 bases. The ends lost 8 bases at V and 4 bases at J; junction bases unmatched: 4. CDR3 size: 14 residues. CDR3 sequence reads: CASVLAGGPDTQYF. In DNA, the CDR3 is TGTGCCAGCGTACTAGCGGGAGGACCAGATACGCAGTATTTT.

This clonotype was observed at least ten times. The V call is TRBV20-1, the J call TRBJ1-5; D is undetermined. Germline lookup yields CDR1 DFQATT and CDR2 SNEGSKA (reference sequence). The CDR3 has 13 amino acids. V dropped 1 base and J dropped 3 bases, with 7 bases sitting between them. CDR3 DNA sequence: TGCAGTGCTAGAGTCTCACTCAATCAGCCCCAGCATTTT. Translation gives CSARVSLNQPQHF.

This clonotype appeared a few times. This rearrangement joins TRBV7-2 to TRBJ1-4, with a weak D call TRBD1 (5 bases). The CDR3 totals 14 residues. The germline V gene has CDR1 SGHTA and CDR2 FQGNSA. V gave up 5 bases and J gave up 0 bases, with 7 bases separating them. This CDR3 reads CASSQGPTNEKLFF. DNA of the CDR3: TGTGCCAGCAGCCAGGGACCAACTAATGAAAAACTGTTTTTT.

The CDR3 spells CASSEALAGVVEQYF. For the CDR3, the DNA is TGTGCCAGCAGTGAAGCGCTAGCGGGAGTGGTCGAGCAGTACTTC. The rearrangement links TRBV2 to TRBJ2-7; TRBD2 agrees at 10 bases. Germline V CDR1 and CDR2: SNHLY, FYNNEI. With 0 bases clipped from V and 6 bases from J, the junction kept 5 bases outside the gene matches. CDR3 length: 15 amino acids.